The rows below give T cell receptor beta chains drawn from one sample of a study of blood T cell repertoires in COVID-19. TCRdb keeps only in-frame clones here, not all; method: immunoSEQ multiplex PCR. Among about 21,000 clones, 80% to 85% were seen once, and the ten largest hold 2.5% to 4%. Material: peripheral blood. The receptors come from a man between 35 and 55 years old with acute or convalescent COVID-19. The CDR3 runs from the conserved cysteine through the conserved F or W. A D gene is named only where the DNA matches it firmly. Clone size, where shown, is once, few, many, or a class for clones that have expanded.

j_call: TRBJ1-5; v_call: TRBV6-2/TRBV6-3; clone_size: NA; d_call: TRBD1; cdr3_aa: CASSSSIADRAGQPQHF; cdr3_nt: TGTGCCAGCAGTTCCTCAATTGCCGACAGGGCAGGTCAGCCCCAGCATTTT
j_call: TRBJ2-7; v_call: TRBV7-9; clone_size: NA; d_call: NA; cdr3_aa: CASSFGGSRDEQYF; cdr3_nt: TGTGCCAGCAGCTTTGGTGGGAGTAGGGACGAGCAGTACTTC
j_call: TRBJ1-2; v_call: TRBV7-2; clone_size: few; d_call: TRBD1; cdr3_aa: CASSLLRLTGSMYGYTF; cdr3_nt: TGTGCCAGCAGCTTATTACGGTTGACAGGGTCTATGTATGGCTACACCTTC
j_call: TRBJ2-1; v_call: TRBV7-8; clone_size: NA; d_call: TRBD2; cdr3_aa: CASSEAGGGLEQFF; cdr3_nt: TGTGCCAGCAGCGAAGCGGGAGGGGGGCTTGAGCAGTTCTTC
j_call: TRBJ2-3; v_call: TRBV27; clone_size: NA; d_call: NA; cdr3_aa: CASSLLSAGRTDTQYF; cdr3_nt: TGTGCCAGCAGTTTATTATCTGCGGGGCGCACAGATACGCAGTATTTT
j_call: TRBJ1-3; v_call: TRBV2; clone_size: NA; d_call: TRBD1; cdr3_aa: CASSQRQGDIYF; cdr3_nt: TGTGCCAGCAGTCAAAGACAGGGAGACATATATTTT
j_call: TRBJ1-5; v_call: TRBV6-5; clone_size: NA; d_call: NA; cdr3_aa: CASKSGDQPQHF; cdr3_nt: TGTGCCAGCAAGAGTGGTGATCAGCCCCAGCATTTT
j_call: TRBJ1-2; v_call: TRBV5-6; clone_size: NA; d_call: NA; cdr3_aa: CASSFFSGAKGYTF; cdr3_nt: TGTGCCAGCAGCTTCTTTTCTGGGGCTAAAGGCTACACCTTC
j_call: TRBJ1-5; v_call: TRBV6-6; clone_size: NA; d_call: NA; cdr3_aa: CASSTLQYSNQPQHF; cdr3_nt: TGTGCCAGCAGTACCCTTCAGTATAGCAATCAGCCCCAGCATTTT
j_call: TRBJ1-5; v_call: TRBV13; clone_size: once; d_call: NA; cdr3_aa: CASSLGGGYSNQPQHF; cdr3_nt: TGTGCCAGCAGCTTAGGCGGGGGTTATAGCAATCAGCCCCAGCATTTT
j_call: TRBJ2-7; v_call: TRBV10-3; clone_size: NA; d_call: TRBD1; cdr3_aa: CAISVKDRDYEQYF; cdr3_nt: TGTGCCATCAGTGTGAAGGACAGGGACTACGAGCAGTACTTC
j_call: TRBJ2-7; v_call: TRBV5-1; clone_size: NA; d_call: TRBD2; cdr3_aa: CASSLGLAGLYEQYF; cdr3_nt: TGCGCCAGCAGCTTGGGACTAGCGGGCCTATACGAGCAGTACTTC
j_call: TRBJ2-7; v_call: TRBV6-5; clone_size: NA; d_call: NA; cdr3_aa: CASSSWLEQYF; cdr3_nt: TGTGCCAGCAGTTCCTGGCTCGAGCAGTACTTC
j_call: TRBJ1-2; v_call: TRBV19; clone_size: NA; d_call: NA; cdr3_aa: CASSIFEARGYTF; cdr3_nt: TGTGCCAGTAGTATCTTCGAGGCTCGGGGCTACACCTTC
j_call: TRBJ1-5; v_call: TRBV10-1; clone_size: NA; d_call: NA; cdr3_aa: CASSESGDIGNQPQHF; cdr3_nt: TGCGCCAGCAGTGAGTCGGGGGACATTGGCAATCAGCCCCAGCATTTT
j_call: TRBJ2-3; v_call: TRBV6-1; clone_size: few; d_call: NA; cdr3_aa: CASSEAEGTQYF; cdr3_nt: TGTGCCAGCAGTGAAGCCGAGGGTACGCAGTATTTT
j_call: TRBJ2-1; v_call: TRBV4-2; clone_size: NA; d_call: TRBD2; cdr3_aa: CASSQDLTSGSDYNEQFF; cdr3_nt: TGTGCCAGCAGCCAAGATTTGACTAGCGGGAGCGACTACAATGAGCAGTTCTTC
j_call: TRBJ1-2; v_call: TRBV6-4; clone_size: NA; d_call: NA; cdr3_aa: CASSDSSSNYGYTF; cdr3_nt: TGTGCCAGCAGTGACAGTAGCTCAAACTATGGCTACACCTTC
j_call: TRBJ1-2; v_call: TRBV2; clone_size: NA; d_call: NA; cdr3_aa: CASSENRGARGYTF; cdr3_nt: TGTGCCAGCAGTGAAAATCGGGGGGCAAGGGGCTACACCTTC
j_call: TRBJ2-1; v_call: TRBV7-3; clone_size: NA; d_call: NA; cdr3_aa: CASSHGQGTGNEQFF; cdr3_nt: TGTGCCAGCAGCCATGGGCAGGGAACAGGCAATGAGCAGTTCTTC
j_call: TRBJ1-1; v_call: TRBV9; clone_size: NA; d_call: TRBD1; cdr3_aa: CASSPLQGAKNTEAFF; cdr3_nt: TGTGCCAGCAGCCCTTTACAGGGGGCGAAGAACACTGAAGCTTTCTTT
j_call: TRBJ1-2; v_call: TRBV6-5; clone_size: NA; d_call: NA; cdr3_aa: CASSYGFEVDYGYTF; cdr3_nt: TGTGCCAGCAGTTACGGATTTGAGGTGGACTATGGCTACACCTTC
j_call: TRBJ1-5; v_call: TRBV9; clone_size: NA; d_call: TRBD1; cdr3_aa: CASSRTGTGEQPQHF; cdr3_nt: TGTGCCAGCAGCAGAACCGGGACAGGGGAACAGCCCCAGCATTTT
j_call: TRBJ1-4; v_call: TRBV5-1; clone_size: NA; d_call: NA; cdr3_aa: CASSLQSSAAGEKLFF; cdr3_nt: TGCGCCAGCAGCTTGCAGTCGAGTGCCGCGGGCGAAAAACTGTTTTTT
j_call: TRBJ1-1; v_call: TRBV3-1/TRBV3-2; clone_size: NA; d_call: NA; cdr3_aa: CASSQEHTNTEAFF; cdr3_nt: TGTGCCAGCAGCCAAGAACACACGAACACTGAAGCTTTCTTT